Listed below are T cell receptor beta chains from one sample, sequenced in a study of cytomegalovirus exposure and HLA in healthy donors. Method: immunoSEQ multiplex PCR; TCRdb's copy keeps in-frame clones and lacks some. The profile shows around 67,000 clones, around 61% of them singletons. Specimen: PBMCs. The receptor set was obtained from a woman in her forties or fifties in good health and CMV-seronegative. CDR3s include the opening cysteine and the closing phenylalanine or tryptophan. The D gene is left open where the match is weak. For some rows the clone size is stated as once, few or many, or as a class when expanded; others skip it.

size: NA
D: TRBD1
J: TRBJ1-2
V: TRBV18
DNA: TGTGCCAGCTCACCCCAGACTCCGGGACAGGGTTATAATGGCTACACCTTC
CDR3: CASSPQTPGQGYNGYTF

size: few
D: NA
J: TRBJ1-2
V: TRBV28
DNA: TGTGCCAGCAGGGGCCCAACTAGCTATGGCTACACCTTC
CDR3: CASRGPTSYGYTF

size: NA
D: NA
J: TRBJ1-5
V: TRBV28
DNA: TGTGCCAGCAGTTCAGGGTCTCGCAATCAGCCCCAGCATTTT
CDR3: CASSSGSRNQPQHF

size: NA
D: TRBD1
J: TRBJ1-2
V: TRBV6-6
DNA: TGTGCCAGCAAAGAGGGGGCGCGGATCTATGGCTACACCTTC
CDR3: CASKEGARIYGYTF

size: few
D: TRBD2
J: TRBJ2-1
V: TRBV5-1
DNA: TGCGCCAGCAGGGGGACTAGCGGGCCAAATGAGCAGTTCTTC
CDR3: CASRGTSGPNEQFF

size: NA
D: TRBD1
J: TRBJ1-1
V: TRBV7-9
DNA: TGTGCCAGCAGCCTCGACAGGGGGAGGAACACTGAAGCTTTCTTT
CDR3: CASSLDRGRNTEAFF

size: NA
D: NA
J: TRBJ1-1
V: TRBV7-2
DNA: TGTGCCAGCAGCTTAGAGGCGGGAATCACTGAAGCTTTCTTT
CDR3: CASSLEAGITEAFF

size: once
D: NA
J: TRBJ1-1
V: TRBV6-4
DNA: TGTGCCAGCAGCGCGGGCTGGGGAGCTGAAGCTTTCTTT
CDR3: CASSAGWGAEAFF

size: NA
D: TRBD2
J: TRBJ2-7
V: TRBV10-1
DNA: TGCGCCAGCAGTGACCTCGGGACTAGCGGGAGGGCCGGCGGCGAGCAGTACTTC
CDR3: CASSDLGTSGRAGGEQYF

size: few
D: NA
J: TRBJ2-5
V: TRBV5-1
DNA: TGCGCCAGCAGCCCGGGAGTAGCAGAGACCCAGTACTTC
CDR3: CASSPGVAETQYF

size: NA
D: NA
J: TRBJ1-3
V: TRBV7-9
DNA: TGTGCCAGCAGCTTCTACGCGGGGGGAGGAAACACCATATATTTT
CDR3: CASSFYAGGGNTIYF

size: NA
D: NA
J: TRBJ1-2
V: TRBV5-1
DNA: TGCGCCAGCAGCTCCGGAGCGGGTCTCGGCGACGGCTACACCTTC
CDR3: CASSSGAGLGDGYTF

size: NA
D: NA
J: TRBJ1-1
V: TRBV5-1
DNA: TGCGCCAGCAGCTTGGACAGGGCGGACACTGAAGCTTTCTTT
CDR3: CASSLDRADTEAFF

size: NA
D: TRBD1
J: TRBJ2-4
V: TRBV7-2
DNA: TGTGCCAGCAGTCGCCGACAGGGAACCATTCAGTACTTC
CDR3: CASSRRQGTIQYF

size: NA
D: TRBD2
J: TRBJ2-7
V: TRBV5-4
DNA: TGTGCCAGCAGGTTGCACGGGACTAGCTACGAGCAGTACTTC
CDR3: CASRLHGTSYEQYF

size: few
D: NA
J: TRBJ1-2
V: TRBV18
DNA: TGTGCCAGCTCATCCGGGGACTATGGCTACACCTTC
CDR3: CASSSGDYGYTF

size: few
D: TRBD2
J: TRBJ2-5
V: TRBV29-1
DNA: TGCAGCGTTGAAGCTAGCGGGATAACCCAGTACTTC
CDR3: CSVEASGITQYF

size: NA
D: TRBD1
J: TRBJ1-2
V: TRBV7-6
DNA: TGTGCCAGCAGCCCCCGGGACAGGGCACAATTGACCTTC
CDR3: CASSPRDRAQLTF

size: NA
D: NA
J: TRBJ2-7
V: TRBV5-6
DNA: TGTGCCAGCAGCCGGGACAACTCCTACGAGCAGTACTTC
CDR3: CASSRDNSYEQYF

size: NA
D: NA
J: TRBJ2-7
V: TRBV28
DNA: TGTGCCAGCAGATCCCCGTTCTACGAGCAGTACTTC
CDR3: CASRSPFYEQYF

size: few
D: NA
J: TRBJ2-7
V: TRBV14
DNA: TGTGCCAGCAGCTTCGGGCCCAGGGGCTACGAGCAGTACTTC
CDR3: CASSFGPRGYEQYF

size: few
D: TRBD1
J: TRBJ1-5
V: TRBV2
DNA: TGTGCCAGCAGTCAAGACAGGGTAAGCAATCAGCCCCAGCATTTT
CDR3: CASSQDRVSNQPQHF

size: NA
D: TRBD1
J: TRBJ2-3
V: TRBV29-1
DNA: TGCAGCGTCCGACAGGGGCTGTTGTGGGGGCCTAGCACAGATACGCAGTATTTT
CDR3: CSVRQGLLWGPSTDTQYF

size: NA
D: NA
J: TRBJ1-2
V: TRBV27
DNA: TGTGCCAGCAGTTTCGGGGGGAACTATGGCTACACCTTC
CDR3: CASSFGGNYGYTF

size: NA
D: NA
J: TRBJ2-1
V: TRBV28
DNA: TGTGCCAGCAGTCCTGACCCTCCGGGATACAATGAGCAGTTCTTC
CDR3: CASSPDPPGYNEQFF

size: NA
D: TRBD2
J: TRBJ2-2
V: TRBV5-4
DNA: TGTGCCAGCAGCCCCGCCAGCGGGAGGGCCAACACCGGGGAGCTGTTTTTT
CDR3: CASSPASGRANTGELFF

size: NA
D: TRBD1
J: TRBJ1-4
V: TRBV30
DNA: TGTGCCTGGAGTGTATCGTCAGGGGGAAAACTGTTTTTT
CDR3: CAWSVSSGGKLFF

size: NA
D: NA
J: TRBJ1-1
V: TRBV6-5
DNA: TGTGCCAGCAGTTACACTAGGGCGAACACTGAAGCTTTCTTT
CDR3: CASSYTRANTEAFF

size: few
D: NA
J: TRBJ1-2
V: TRBV27
DNA: TGTGCCAGCAGTTTATTTACTAACTATGGCTACACCTTC
CDR3: CASSLFTNYGYTF

size: NA
D: NA
J: TRBJ2-5
V: TRBV7-2
DNA: TGTGCCAGCAGCTTAAGTCGGGGATTCCAAGAGACCCAGTACTTC
CDR3: CASSLSRGFQETQYF

size: NA
D: NA
J: TRBJ2-6
V: TRBV5-1
DNA: TGCGCCAGCAGCTTACTTCAATCCTCTGGGGCCAACGTCCTGACTTTC
CDR3: CASSLLQSSGANVLTF

size: NA
D: TRBD1
J: TRBJ2-7
V: TRBV28
DNA: TGTGCCAGCAGTTCCCCCTCCGGGACAGGGTCCCACGAGCAGTACTTC
CDR3: CASSSPSGTGSHEQYF

size: NA
D: TRBD1
J: TRBJ1-1
V: TRBV5-1
DNA: TGCGCCAGCAGCTTAAGGGACAGGGGGCAAACTGAAGCTTTCTTT
CDR3: CASSLRDRGQTEAFF

size: NA
D: TRBD2
J: TRBJ2-3
V: TRBV6-6
DNA: TGTGCCAGCAGCGAACTAGCGGGGGTCACAGATACGCAGTATTTT
CDR3: CASSELAGVTDTQYF

size: NA
D: TRBD2
J: TRBJ2-3
V: TRBV18
DNA: TGTGCCAGCTCACTAGCGGGAGGTATCACAGATACGCAGTATTTT
CDR3: CASSLAGGITDTQYF

size: few
D: TRBD1
J: TRBJ2-5
V: TRBV30
DNA: TGTGCCTGGAGTGCCGGGACAGCAGAAGAAGAGACCCAGTACTTC
CDR3: CAWSAGTAEEETQYF

size: once
D: NA
J: TRBJ1-5
V: TRBV9
DNA: TGTGCCAGCAGCCAACACGACTCGCCTACGCATCAGCCCCAGCATTTT
CDR3: CASSQHDSPTHQPQHF

size: NA
D: NA
J: TRBJ1-1
V: TRBV4-2
DNA: TGTGCCAGCAGCCAAGTTTCCTCCCGGGGGGCCCCTGAAGCTTTCTTT
CDR3: CASSQVSSRGAPEAFF

size: NA
D: TRBD1
J: TRBJ2-1
V: TRBV6-5
DNA: TGTGCCAGCACTCCGGGGACAGGGAGAGGAAATGAGCAGTTCTTC
CDR3: CASTPGTGRGNEQFF

size: NA
D: TRBD1
J: TRBJ1-5
V: TRBV7-8
DNA: TGTGCCAGCAGCTTTGATCAGGGGGCTGGCAATCAGCCCCAGCATTTT
CDR3: CASSFDQGAGNQPQHF

size: NA
D: TRBD1
J: TRBJ2-7
V: TRBV6-4
DNA: TGTGCCAGCAGTGACCCAGGGACAGTAAACTCCTACGAGCAGTACTTC
CDR3: CASSDPGTVNSYEQYF

size: few
D: TRBD1
J: TRBJ1-5
V: TRBV30
DNA: TGTGCCTGGAGTGTATATGGACAGGCGAGCTACAATCAGCCCCAGCATTTT
CDR3: CAWSVYGQASYNQPQHF

size: NA
D: NA
J: TRBJ2-7
V: TRBV11-2
DNA: TGTGCCAGCAGCTTAGTAGGCAGGGTGGCCTACGAGCAGTACTTC
CDR3: CASSLVGRVAYEQYF

size: NA
D: NA
J: TRBJ2-5
V: TRBV5-1
DNA: TGCGCCAGCAGCTCCCTGGGGGGACCGGTCGGGGAGACCCAGTACTTC
CDR3: CASSSLGGPVGETQYF

size: NA
D: NA
J: TRBJ2-5
V: TRBV7-9
DNA: TGTGCCAGCAGCTTCTCTGACCTTGGCGGGGCGCCCCGACAGACCCAGTACTTC
CDR3: CASSFSDLGGAPRQTQYF

size: NA
D: TRBD1
J: TRBJ2-7
V: TRBV2
DNA: TGTGCCAGCAGTGATCAGGGGGTGACGTACGAGCAGTACTTC
CDR3: CASSDQGVTYEQYF

size: many
D: NA
J: TRBJ1-5
V: TRBV10-2
DNA: TGCGCCAGCAGTGAGAGGGAGTCCGGGCCCCAGCATTTT
CDR3: CASSERESGPQHF

size: NA
D: NA
J: TRBJ2-3
V: TRBV9
DNA: TGTGCCAGCAGCGTTAGTTCGGGGACAGATACGCAGTATTTT
CDR3: CASSVSSGTDTQYF

size: few
D: TRBD2
J: TRBJ2-2
V: TRBV18
DNA: TGTGCCAGCTCACCTGGACTAGCGGGAACCACCGGGGAGCTGTTTTTT
CDR3: CASSPGLAGTTGELFF

size: NA
D: TRBD2
J: TRBJ2-2
V: TRBV14
DNA: TGTGCCAGCAGCCCAGGACTAGCGGGAGGTTTTACCGGGGAGCTGTTTTTT
CDR3: CASSPGLAGGFTGELFF

size: NA
D: TRBD1
J: TRBJ2-5
V: TRBV28
DNA: TGTGCCAGCAGTGAAACCGGGACAGCGCAAGAGACCCAGTACTTC
CDR3: CASSETGTAQETQYF

size: NA
D: TRBD2
J: TRBJ2-1
V: TRBV27
DNA: TGTGCCAGCAGTCCGGGACTAGCCAACTACAATGAGCAGTTCTTC
CDR3: CASSPGLANYNEQFF

size: once
D: NA
J: TRBJ1-1
V: TRBV7-3
DNA: TGTGCCAGCAGCTTGGGTCCCGGCACAGGGTCTCGGAAGGACACTGAAGCTTTCTTT
CDR3: CASSLGPGTGSRKDTEAFF

size: NA
D: NA
J: TRBJ1-4
V: TRBV4-3
DNA: TGCGCCAGCAGCCAAGTCGCGGGCGAAAAACTGTTTTTT
CDR3: CASSQVAGEKLFF

size: NA
D: TRBD2
J: TRBJ2-1
V: TRBV4-1
DNA: TGCGCCAGCAGCCAAGATGCGAGGCTAGCGGGACGGTTCTTC
CDR3: CASSQDARLAGRFF

size: NA
D: TRBD1
J: TRBJ2-2
V: TRBV10-2
DNA: TGCGCCAGCAGTGACCCAGACAGGGGGATCGGGGAGCTGTTTTTT
CDR3: CASSDPDRGIGELFF

size: few
D: NA
J: TRBJ2-5
V: TRBV5-1
DNA: TGCGCCAGCAGCTTGATCCCCGGGGAGACCCAGTACTTC
CDR3: CASSLIPGETQYF